The TCR beta chain described here comes from a study of CD8+CD57+ T cells in acquired aplastic anemia. About the study: Across the sorted CD4+ and CD8+ cells, DNA amounts averaged around 3.2 ug. Study-wide points: Under 35 was the count of CD8+ CDR3 sequences that patients shared with controls. The study found no significant CD8+ Simpson's diversity difference between patients and controls.

Profiles of TCR beta VDJ and CDR3 were generated from a genomic DNA template. TCRdb passed the reads through MiXCR, listing each CDR3 protein once. Of 300,000 or so distinct CDR3 sequences listed, around 60% were seen once; the top ten hold roughly 8%. This CDR3 comprises 17 residues. Per germline, CDR1 SGHRS and CDR2 YFSETQ. Trimming removed 0 bases from V and 1 base from J, with 14 bases in between. To note about this clonotype: Its antigen is not identified.

The rearrangement joins TRBV5-1 to TRBJ1-3; the D is unclear. The clonotype comes from a human donor with severe aplastic anemia or a healthy control (not recorded which). The specimen was sorted CD4+, CD8+, or CD8+CD57+ T cells (not recorded which) from PBMCs. CDR3 DNA: TGCGCCAGCAGCTTGGGTCGAACTCAGGTGTCTGGAAACACCATATATTTT. Its translation is CASSLGRTQVSGNTIYF.